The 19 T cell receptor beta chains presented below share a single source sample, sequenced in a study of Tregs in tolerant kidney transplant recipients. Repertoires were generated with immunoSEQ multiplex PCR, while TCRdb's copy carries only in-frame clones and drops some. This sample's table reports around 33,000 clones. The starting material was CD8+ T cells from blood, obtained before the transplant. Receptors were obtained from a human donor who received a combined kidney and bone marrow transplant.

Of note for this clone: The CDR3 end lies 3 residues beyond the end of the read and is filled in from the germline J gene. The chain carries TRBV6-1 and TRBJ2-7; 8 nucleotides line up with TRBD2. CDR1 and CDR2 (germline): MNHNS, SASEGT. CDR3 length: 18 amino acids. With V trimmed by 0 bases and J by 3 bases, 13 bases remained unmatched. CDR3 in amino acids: CASSEAGRRGDKSYEQYF. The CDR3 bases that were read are TGTGCCAGCAGTGAAGCGGGGCGGCGGGGGGACAAGAGCTACGAG.

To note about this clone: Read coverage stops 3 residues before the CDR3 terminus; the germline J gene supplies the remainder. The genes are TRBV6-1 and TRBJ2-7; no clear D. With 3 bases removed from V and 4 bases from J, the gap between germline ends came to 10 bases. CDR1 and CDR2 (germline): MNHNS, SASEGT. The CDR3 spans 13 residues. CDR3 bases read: TGTGCCAGCAGTGAGCGCTCCCGGTACGAG. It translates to CASSERSRYE. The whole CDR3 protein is CASSERSRYEQYF.

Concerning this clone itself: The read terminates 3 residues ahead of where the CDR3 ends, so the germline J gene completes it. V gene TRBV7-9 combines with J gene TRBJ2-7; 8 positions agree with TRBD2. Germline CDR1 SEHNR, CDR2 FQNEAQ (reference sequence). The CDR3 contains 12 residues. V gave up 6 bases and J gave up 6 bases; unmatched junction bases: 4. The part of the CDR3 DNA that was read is TGTGCCAGCAGTCCTGGGACTAGCGAG. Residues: CASSPGTSE. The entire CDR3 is CASSPGTSEQYF.

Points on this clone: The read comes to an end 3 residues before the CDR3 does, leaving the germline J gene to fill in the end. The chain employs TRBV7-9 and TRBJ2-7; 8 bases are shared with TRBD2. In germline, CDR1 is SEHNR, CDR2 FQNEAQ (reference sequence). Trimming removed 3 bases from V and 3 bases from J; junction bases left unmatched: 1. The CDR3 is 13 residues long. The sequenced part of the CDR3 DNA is TGTGCCAGCAGCTTCAGCGGGAGCTACGAG. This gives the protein CASSFSGSYE. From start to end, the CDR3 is CASSFSGSYEQYF.

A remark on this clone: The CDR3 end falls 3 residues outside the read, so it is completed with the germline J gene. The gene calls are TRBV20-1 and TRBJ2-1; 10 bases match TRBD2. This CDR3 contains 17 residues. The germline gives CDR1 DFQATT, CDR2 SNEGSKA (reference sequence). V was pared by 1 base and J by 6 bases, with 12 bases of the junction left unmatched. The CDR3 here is CSARVPPTGLAINEQFF. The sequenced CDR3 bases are TGCAGTGCTAGAGTTCCCCCAACGGGACTAGCGATCAATGAG.

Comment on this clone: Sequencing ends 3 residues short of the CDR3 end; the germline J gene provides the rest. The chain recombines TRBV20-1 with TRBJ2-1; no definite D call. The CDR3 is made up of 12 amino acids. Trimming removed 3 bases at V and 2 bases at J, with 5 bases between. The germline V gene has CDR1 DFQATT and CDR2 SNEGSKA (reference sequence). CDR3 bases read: TGCAGTGCTAGTCTAGCCTACAATGAG. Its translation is CSASLAYNE. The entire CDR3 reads CSASLAYNEQFF.

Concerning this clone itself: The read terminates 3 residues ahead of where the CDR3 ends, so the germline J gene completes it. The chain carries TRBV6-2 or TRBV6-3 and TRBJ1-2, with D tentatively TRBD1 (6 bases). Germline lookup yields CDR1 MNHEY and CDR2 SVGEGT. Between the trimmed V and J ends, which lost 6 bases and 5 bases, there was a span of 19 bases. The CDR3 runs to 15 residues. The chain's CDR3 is CASRHTGHSGYGYTF. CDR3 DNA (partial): TGTGCCAGCAGACATACAGGGCATTCGGGGTATGGC.

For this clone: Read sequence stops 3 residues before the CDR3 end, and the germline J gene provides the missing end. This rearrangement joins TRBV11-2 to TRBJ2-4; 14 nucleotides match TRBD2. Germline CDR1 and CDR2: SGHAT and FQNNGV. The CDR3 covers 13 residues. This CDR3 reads CASSSGTSGSQYF. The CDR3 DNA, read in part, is TGTGCCAGCAGCTCGGGGACTAGCGGGAGT.

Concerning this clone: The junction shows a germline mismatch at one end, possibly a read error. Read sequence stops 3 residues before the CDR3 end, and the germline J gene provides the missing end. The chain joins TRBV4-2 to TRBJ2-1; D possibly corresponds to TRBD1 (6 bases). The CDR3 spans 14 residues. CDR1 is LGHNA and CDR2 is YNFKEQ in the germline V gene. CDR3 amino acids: CASSQEQGNNEQFF. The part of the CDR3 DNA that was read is TGCGCCAGCAGCCAAGAACAGGGAAACAATGAG.

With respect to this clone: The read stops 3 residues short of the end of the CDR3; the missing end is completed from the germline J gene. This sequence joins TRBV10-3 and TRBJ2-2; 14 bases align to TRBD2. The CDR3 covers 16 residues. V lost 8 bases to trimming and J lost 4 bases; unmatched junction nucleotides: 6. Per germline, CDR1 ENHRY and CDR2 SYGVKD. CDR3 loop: CAIGPGTSGSTGELFF. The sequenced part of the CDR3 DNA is TGTGCCATCGGCCCTGGGACTAGCGGGAGCACCGGGGAG.

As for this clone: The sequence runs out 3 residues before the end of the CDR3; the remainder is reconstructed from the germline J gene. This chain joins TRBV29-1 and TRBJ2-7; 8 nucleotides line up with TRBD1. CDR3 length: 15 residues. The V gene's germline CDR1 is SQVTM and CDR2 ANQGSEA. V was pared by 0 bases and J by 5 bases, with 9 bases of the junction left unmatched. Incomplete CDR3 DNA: TGCAGCGTTGAAGATCAGAGGACAGGGCACCACGAG. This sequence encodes CSVEDQRTGHHE. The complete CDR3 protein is CSVEDQRTGHHEQYF.

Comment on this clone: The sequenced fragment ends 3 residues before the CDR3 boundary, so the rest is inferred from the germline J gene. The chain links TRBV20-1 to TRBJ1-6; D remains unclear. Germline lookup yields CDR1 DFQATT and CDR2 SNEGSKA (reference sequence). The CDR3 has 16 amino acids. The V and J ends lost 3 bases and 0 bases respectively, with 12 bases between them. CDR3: CSASQRASSYNSPLHF. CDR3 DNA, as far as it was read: TGCAGTGCTAGTCAGCGTGCGAGCTCCTATAATTCACCC.

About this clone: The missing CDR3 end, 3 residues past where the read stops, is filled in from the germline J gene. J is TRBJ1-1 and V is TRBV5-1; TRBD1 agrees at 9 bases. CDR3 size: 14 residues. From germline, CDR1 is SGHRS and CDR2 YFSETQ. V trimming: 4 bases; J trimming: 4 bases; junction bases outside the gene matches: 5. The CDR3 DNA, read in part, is TGCGCCAGCAGCCCACAGGGGGCGTTCACTGAA. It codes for CASSPQGAFTE. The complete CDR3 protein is CASSPQGAFTEAFF.

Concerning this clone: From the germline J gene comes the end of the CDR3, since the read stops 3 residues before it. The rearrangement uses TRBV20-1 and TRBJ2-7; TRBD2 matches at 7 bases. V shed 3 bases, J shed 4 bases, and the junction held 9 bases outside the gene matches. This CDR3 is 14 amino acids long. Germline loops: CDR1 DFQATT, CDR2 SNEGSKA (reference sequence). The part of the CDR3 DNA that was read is TGCAGTGCTAGTCGGAGACTAGCTCCGTACGAG. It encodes CSASRRLAPYE. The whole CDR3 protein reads CSASRRLAPYEQYF.

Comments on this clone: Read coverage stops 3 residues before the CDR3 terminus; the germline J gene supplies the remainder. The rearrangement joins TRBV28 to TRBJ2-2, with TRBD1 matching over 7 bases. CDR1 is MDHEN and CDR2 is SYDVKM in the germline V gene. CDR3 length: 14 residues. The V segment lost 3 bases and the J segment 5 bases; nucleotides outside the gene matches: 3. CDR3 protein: CASSFDRATGELFF. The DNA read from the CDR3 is TGTGCCAGCAGTTTTGACAGGGCAACCGGGGAG. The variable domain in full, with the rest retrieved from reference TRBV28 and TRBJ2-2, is DVKVTQSSRYLVKRTGEKVFLECVQDMDHENMFWYRQDPGLGLRLIYFSYDVKMKEKGDIPEGYSVSREKKERFSLILESASTNQTSMYLCASSFDRATGELFFGEGSRLTVL.

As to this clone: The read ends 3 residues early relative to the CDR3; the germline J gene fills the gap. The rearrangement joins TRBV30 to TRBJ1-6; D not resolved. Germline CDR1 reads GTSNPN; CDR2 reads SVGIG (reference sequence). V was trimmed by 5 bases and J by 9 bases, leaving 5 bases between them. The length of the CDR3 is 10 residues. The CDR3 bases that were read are TGTGCCTGGGGGCTTTCACCC. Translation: CAWGLSP. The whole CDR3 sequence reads CAWGLSPLHF.

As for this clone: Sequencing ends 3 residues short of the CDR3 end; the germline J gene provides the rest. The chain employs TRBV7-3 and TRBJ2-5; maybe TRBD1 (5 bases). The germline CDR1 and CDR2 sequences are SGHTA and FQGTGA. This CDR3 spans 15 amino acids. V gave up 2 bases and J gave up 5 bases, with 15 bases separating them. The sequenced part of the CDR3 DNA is TGTGCCAGCAGCTTAGGGGTCCCAGGGTGGGAGACC. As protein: CASSLGVPGWET. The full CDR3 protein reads CASSLGVPGWETQYF. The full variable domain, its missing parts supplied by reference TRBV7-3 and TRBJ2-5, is GAGVSQTPSNKVTEKGKYVELRCDPISGHTALYWYRQSLGQGPEFLIYFQGTGAADDSGLPNDRFFAVRPEGSVSTLKIQRTERGDSAVYLCASSLGVPGWETQYFGPGTRLLVL.

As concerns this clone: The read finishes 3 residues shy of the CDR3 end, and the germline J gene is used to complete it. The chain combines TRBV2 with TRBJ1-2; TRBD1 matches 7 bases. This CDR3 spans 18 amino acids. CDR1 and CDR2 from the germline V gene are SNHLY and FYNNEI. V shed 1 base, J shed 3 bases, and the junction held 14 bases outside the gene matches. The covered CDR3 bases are TGTGCCAGCAGTGAAGGGCAGGGGGTCGCCTTGCCCTACTATGGC. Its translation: CASSEGQGVALPYYG. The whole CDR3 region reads CASSEGQGVALPYYGYTF.

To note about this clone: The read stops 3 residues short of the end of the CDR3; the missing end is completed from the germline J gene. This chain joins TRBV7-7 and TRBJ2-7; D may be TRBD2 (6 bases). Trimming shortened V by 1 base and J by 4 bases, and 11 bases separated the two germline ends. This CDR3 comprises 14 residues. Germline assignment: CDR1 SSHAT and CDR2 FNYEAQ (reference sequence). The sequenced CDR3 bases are TGTGCCAGCAGCTTAGGGGGGGATGAGTACGAG. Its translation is CASSLGGDEYE. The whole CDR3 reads CASSLGGDEYEQYF. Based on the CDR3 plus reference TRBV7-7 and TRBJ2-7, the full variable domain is GAGVSQSPRYKVTKRGQDVTLRCDPISSHATLYWYQQALGQGPEFLTYFNYEAQPDKSGLPSDRFSAERPEGSISTLTIQRTEQRDSAMYRCASSLGGDEYEQYFGPGTRLTVT.